This T cell receptor (beta chain) emerged from a study of Ad26.COV2.S vaccination and SARS-CoV-2 variants (dated by TCRdb to the early 2020s). About the study as a whole: TCRbeta repertoire sequencing was used to assess the specificity and breadth of SARS-CoV-2-reactive T cell receptors after Ad26.COV2.S vaccination. A total of roughly 32 samples were included in the TCR-sequenced set, comprising roughly 19 Ad26.COV2.S vaccine recipients, 5 placebo recipients and 8 SARS-CoV-2 convalescent individuals.

Paper-wide results and their limitations: Spike-specific TCR breadth was higher in Ad26.COV2.S recipients than in placebo recipients (P = 0.0014). Substantial breadth of spike-specific CD8+ and CD4+ T cell responses was reported after vaccination. Non-spike TCR breadth was comparable between vaccine and placebo recipients, consistent with the vaccine containing only spike. The authors noted that the TCR breadth and depth analyses may have underestimated total T cell responses.

Spanning cysteine to phenylalanine, the CDR3 consists of 13 amino acids. Only the CDR3 part of the read is kept: 39 bases, read in frame from the first base. Trimming costs V 10 bases and J 3 bases, and their ends lie 16 bases apart. In the germline V gene, CDR1 corresponds to MNHEY and CDR2 to SVGAGI. The sample's time point label, in plain terms: individuals recovered from natural SARS-CoV-2 infection. The immunoSEQ Assay was used to sequence TCRbeta CDR3 regions. After extraction, genomic DNA underwent amplification by bias-controlled multiplex PCR, followed by high-throughput sequencing. Regarding the original processing steps: To quantify the absolute abundance of each unique TCRbeta CDR3 region, sequences were collapsed and filtered. Usable DNA was measured by amplifying reference genes present in all nucleated cells, and TCRbeta template counts were normalized to that usable DNA to estimate T cell fraction. Repertoire TCRs were annotated as SARS-CoV-2-specific when V gene, CDR3 amino acid sequence and J gene were exactly matched to a known reactive TCR set. The reference SARS-CoV-2 TCR set was derived from MIRA and filtered for enrichment in COVID-19-positive ImmuneCODE repertoires, a step that removed public or cross-reactive TCRs. Using the MIRA antigens, annotated TCRs were further analysed by specific ORF or by position within an ORF. Breadth was defined as the number of annotated unique rearrangements divided by the total number of unique productive rearrangements, and depth was defined as the summed frequency of the annotated unique rearrangements. Two-sided Wilcoxon rank-sum tests were applied when comparing TCR breadth between groups. TCRdb mirrors the immuneACCESS table, restricted to in-frame sequences. Some clones are absent from its copies; in checked studies, under half trace to an unresolved V gene, and the reason for the others is unknown. For V, J and clone size, that table is used; D and trimming come from the DNA. The table for this sample lists roughly 180,000 clones; around 90% of them were counted only once. The ten biggest clones cover about 5.9% of the sample.

This clone was detected a few times. Its antigen is unknown. Base qualities are not recorded, but no much larger clone differs from it by a single base. The source was peripheral blood, collected after recovery from COVID-19. The sequence derives from a human donor who had recovered from COVID-19. The rearrangement joined TRBV6-5 to TRBJ2-7, with a weak D call of TRBD1 (5 bases match). The DNA sequence is TGTGCCACCGAGTCGACAGAAATCTACGAGCAGTACTTC. This encodes CATESTEIYEQYF.